The 2 T cell receptor beta chains listed next were all sequenced from one sample in a study. Each CDR3 protein gets one entry after TCRdb re-called the 5' RACE reads with MiXCR. The sample records about 50,000 distinct CDR3 sequences, 17% being singletons. Sequencing was performed on naive CD4+ T cells sorted from blood. Subset reported: naive CD4+ T cells, CD4+CD45RA+CD25-. The receptors stem from a female donor with breast cancer.

The CDR3 here is CATSRVKDQPQHF. CDR3 sequence (DNA): TGTGCCACCAGCAGAGTAAAGGATCAGCCCCAGCATTTT. The V gene is TRBV15, the J gene TRBJ1-5, with unresolved D. V lost 1 base to trimming and J lost 5 bases, with 6 bases between them. Germline V gene sequence: CDR1 LNHNV, CDR2 YYDKDF (reference sequence). The CDR3 length is 13 residues. Drawing the rest from reference TRBV15 and TRBJ1-5, the complete variable domain is DAMVIQNPRYQVTQFGKPVTLSCSQTLNHNVMYWYQQKSSQAPKLLFHYYDKDFNNEADTPDNFQSRRPNTSFCFLDIRSPGLGDTAMYLCATSRVKDQPQHFGDGTRLSIL.

Ten or more counts support this clonotype. V and J are TRBV10-2 and TRBJ2-5, with 7 bases lining up with TRBD2. Losses at the gene ends were 1 base for V and 5 bases for J; bases not matched to a gene: 7. There are 15 residues in the CDR3. Germline values: CDR1 WSHSY, CDR2 SAAADI. As DNA, the CDR3 is TGCGCCAGCAGTGAGTTAGATCTGGGAGGGGAGACCCAGTACTTC. This codes for CASSELDLGGETQYF.